One sample yielded the 22 T cell receptor beta chains listed below, sequenced in a study of T cell responses to AZD1222 COVID-19 vaccine. Profiled with immunoSEQ multiplex PCR; TCRdb holds only in-frame clones, not every one. The data hold some 120,000 clones, with roughly 87% observed a single time. The starting material was peripheral blood, obtained on day 0 of AZD1222 vaccination. Source of these receptors: an adult in good health.

This clone appeared once. The gene calls are TRBV12-3 or TRBV12-4 and TRBJ1-2; D might be TRBD1 (6 bases). V lost 5 bases, J lost 7 bases, and 11 bases lay in between. The CDR3 covers 12 residues. The CDR3 loop reads CASSQTGSGYTF. The CDR3 DNA reads as TGTGCCAGCAGTCAGACAGGTAGTGGCTACACCTTC.

The chain uses TRBV12-2 and TRBJ1-5. TRBV12-2 is reported as a pseudogene. The length of the CDR3 is 15 residues. CDR3 nucleotide sequence: TGTGCAAGTCCCCACTACGTCGAGGGCAATCAGCCCCAGCATTTT. It specifies CASPHYVEGNQPQHF.

The chain recombines TRBV9 with TRBJ1-1; possible D gene TRBD1, 5 bases. Germline V gene data show CDR1 as SGDLS and CDR2 as YYNGEE. The CDR3 extends over 17 amino acids. V was cut by 2 bases and J by 1 base, with 18 bases left in between. The DNA for the CDR3 is TGTGCCAGCAGCGTGATCATTAGGACAAGTCAGAACACTGAAGCTTTCTTT. Its translation: CASSVIIRTSQNTEAFF.

J is TRBJ1-2 and V is TRBV6-6, with no clear D. This CDR3 spans 11 amino acids. Germline CDR1 MNHNY, CDR2 SVGAGI (reference sequence). Trimming removed 2 bases from V and 6 bases from J, with 4 bases in between. The CDR3 reads CASSYNNGYTF. In DNA, the CDR3 is TGTGCCAGCAGTTACAACAATGGCTACACCTTC.

The chain carries TRBV6-5 and TRBJ1-1, with 9 bases identical to TRBD1. This CDR3 has 14 residues. Germline V lookup: CDR1 MNHEY, CDR2 SVGAGI. The J segment lost 1 base and the V segment lost 4 bases, leaving 1 base of the junction unmatched. CDR3 nucleotides: TGTGCCAGCAGTTCGGACAGGGGGAACACTGAAGCTTTCTTT. It codes for CASSSDRGNTEAFF.

The V gene is TRBV7-9, the J gene TRBJ1-6, with D uncertain. Germline CDR1 and CDR2: SEHNR and FQNEAQ (reference sequence). CDR3 length: 13 amino acids. The ends were cut back, 5 bases at V and 5 bases at J, with 7 bases in the middle. The CDR3 is CASSVGNNSPLHF. CDR3 bases: TGTGCCAGCAGCGTAGGGAATAATTCACCCCTCCACTTT.

The rearrangement joins TRBV5-1 to TRBJ1-1, with D possibly matching TRBD1 (6 bases). V was pared by 3 bases and J by 4 bases, with 16 bases between. The CDR3 runs 15 residues. In germline, CDR1 is SGHRS, CDR2 YFSETQ. The CDR3 reads CASSSTGNWGTEAFF. The CDR3 DNA sequence: TGCGCCAGCAGCTCAACAGGGAATTGGGGCACTGAAGCTTTCTTT.

V gene TRBV11-2 combines with J gene TRBJ2-1; weak D call: TRBD2 (7 bases). The V gene lost 3 bases and the J gene lost 6 bases, with 15 bases spanning the gap. The CDR3 runs 15 residues. The germline gives CDR1 SGHAT, CDR2 FQNNGV. The CDR3 bases are TGTGCCAGCAGCTTTGGCGGGGGCCGAAGCAATGAGCAGTTCTTC. Protein sequence: CASSFGGGRSNEQFF.

This chain joins TRBV28 and TRBJ1-2; 8 bases are shared with TRBD1. Germline CDR1 MDHEN, CDR2 SYDVKM. The junction had 3 bases not matched to a gene; V was cut back by 8 bases and J by 7 bases. There are 11 residues in the CDR3. The CDR3 DNA reads TGTGCCAGCCAGGGGGCAGGTGGCTACACCTTC. Protein product: CASQGAGGYTF.

The rearrangement uses TRBV3-1 (or the pseudogene TRBV3-2) and TRBJ2-5, with 9 bases fitting TRBD2. The V segment lost 3 bases and the J segment 2 bases; nucleotides outside the gene matches: 4. This CDR3 spans 15 amino acids. The germline V gene encodes CDR1 LGHDT and CDR2 YNNKEL (reference sequence). The DNA for the CDR3 is TGTGCCAGCAGCCAGTTAGCGGGGGAGCAAGAGACCCAGTACTTC. Translated, it gives CASSQLAGEQETQYF.

J is TRBJ1-2 and V is TRBV9; TRBD1 matches 8 bases. The CDR3 length is 15 residues. The V and J ends lost 3 bases and 7 bases, in that order; junction bases with no gene match: 11. The germline V gene encodes CDR1 SGDLS and CDR2 YYNGEE. The CDR3: CASSARTGFNSGYTF. CDR3 nucleotide sequence: TGTGCCAGCAGCGCACGGACAGGGTTTAATAGTGGCTACACCTTC.

V gene TRBV25-1 combines with J gene TRBJ2-1, with TRBD2 identical over 10 bases. V shed 4 bases, J shed 6 bases, and the junction held 6 bases outside the gene matches. Germline CDR1 and CDR2: MGHDK and SYGVNS. The CDR3 is 15 amino acids. CDR3 DNA: TGTGCCAGCAGTGTCGGACTAGCGGTATTCAATGAGCAGTTCTTC. This sequence encodes CASSVGLAVFNEQFF.

This rearrangement joins TRBV28 to TRBJ2-7; D is unresolved. Germline CDR1 is MDHEN and CDR2 is SYDVKM. CDR3 length equals 12 residues. Trimming cost V 3 bases and J 3 bases, with 6 bases left between them. The DNA of the CDR3 is TGTGCCAGCAGTTTTTACGACTACGAGCAGTACTTC. Its translation is CASSFYDYEQYF.

This clone was counted once. A junction boundary mismatches the germline segment, possibly from a read error. The CDR3 sequence is CASGFSPFDEQYF. The CDR3 nucleotides read TGCGCCAGCGGCTTCTCCCCCTTCGACGAGCAGTACTTC. This sequence joins TRBV5-1 and TRBJ2-7, with D hard to call. The V gene's germline CDR1 is SGHRS and CDR2 YFSETQ. The CDR3 is made up of 13 amino acids. Complete variable domain (other parts from reference TRBV5-1 and TRBJ2-7): KAGVTQTPRYLIKTRGQQVTLSCSPISGHRSVSWYQQTPGQGLQFLFEYFSETQRNKGNFPGRFSGRQFSNSRSEMNVSTLELGDSALYLCASGFSPFDEQYFGPGTRLTVT.

In this sample, this clone turned up a few times. The chain is built from TRBV9 and TRBJ1-6; 9 bases map to TRBD1. V trimming: 4 bases; J trimming: 7 bases; junction bases outside the gene matches: 6. Germline CDR1 is SGDLS and CDR2 is YYNGEE. The length of the CDR3 is 15 residues. Here the CDR3 DNA reads TGTGCCAGCAGCTCAAGGGACAGGGTCAATTCACCCCTCCACTTT. Amino acid sequence: CASSSRDRVNSPLHF.

This sequence joins TRBV19 and TRBJ2-2; no firm D call. Germline loops: CDR1 LNHDA, CDR2 SQIVND (reference sequence). Trimming cost V 3 bases and J 6 bases, with 11 bases left between them. CDR3 length equals 14 residues. CDR3 sequence: CASSMDLESGELFF. For the CDR3, the DNA is TGTGCCAGTAGTATGGATCTTGAATCCGGGGAGCTGTTTTTT.

This chain joins TRBV19 and TRBJ2-7; maybe TRBD1 (6 bases). Germline CDR1 and CDR2: LNHDA and SQIVND (reference sequence). The CDR3 has 15 residues. The germline V and J ends were trimmed by 3 bases and 6 bases, with 18 bases remaining between them. DNA of the CDR3: TGTGCCAGTAGTATCCCGGCAGGGACAACTGTCGAGCAGTACTTC. Translating it yields CASSIPAGTTVEQYF.

In its sample, this clone was seen a few times. The chain is built from TRBV7-9 and TRBJ1-3, with D hard to call. V lost 5 bases to trimming and J lost 4 bases, with 9 bases between them. Germline V CDR1 and CDR2: SEHNR, FQNEAQ (reference sequence). This CDR3 is built from 13 residues. Written as DNA, the CDR3 is TGTGCCAGCAGCCAAGGAGGGGGAAACACCATATATTTT. It translates to CASSQGGGNTIYF.

The rearrangement links TRBV5-5 to TRBJ2-3; D may be TRBD1 (6 bases). This CDR3 is built from 15 residues. CDR1 SGHKS and CDR2 YYEKEE come from the germline V gene (reference sequence). Trimming pared 4 bases from V and 0 bases from J, leaving 12 bases between. DNA for the CDR3: TGTGCCAGCAGCCTGGGGACATTTAGCACAGATACGCAGTATTTT. Translating it yields CASSLGTFSTDTQYF.

The chain has TRBV6-5 and TRBJ2-7, with a tentative D call TRBD1 (5 bases). The CDR3 runs 15 residues. In germline, CDR1 is MNHEY, CDR2 SVGAGI. V was pared by 0 bases and J by 5 bases, with 14 bases between. The CDR3 DNA follows: TGTGCCAGCAGTTACTCGAACCAGGGCGGTCACGAGCAGTACTTC. Protein sequence: CASSYSNQGGHEQYF.

The chain uses TRBV19 and TRBJ2-7; 9 bases are shared with TRBD2. J lost 6 bases, V lost 10 bases, and 22 bases had no gene match. The CDR3 extends over 17 amino acids. CDR1 is LNHDA, CDR2 SQIVND, per germline (reference sequence). Here the CDR3 reads CAIKSGGLCGRAGEQYF. The CDR3 nucleotides are TGTGCCATCAAGAGTGGGGGACTCTGCGGGAGGGCCGGCGAGCAGTACTTC. Supplemented by reference TRBV19 and TRBJ2-7, the full variable domain reads DGGITQSPKYLFRKEGQNVTLSCEQNLNHDAMYWYRQDPGQGLRLIYYSQIVNDFQKGDIAEGYSVSREKKESFPLTVTSAQKNPTAFYLCAIKSGGLCGRAGEQYFGPGTRLTVT.

The chain carries TRBV5-1 and TRBJ2-1; 7 bases are a match to TRBD2. The CDR3 extends over 13 amino acids. V was pared by 3 bases and J by 9 bases, with 6 bases of the junction left unmatched. From germline, CDR1 is SGHRS and CDR2 YFSETQ. The CDR3 bases are TGCGCCAGCAGCTACACCAGGGAGGGTGAGCAGTTCTTC. It is translated as CASSYTREGEQFF. Full variable domain (missing parts from reference TRBV5-1 and TRBJ2-1): KAGVTQTPRYLIKTRGQQVTLSCSPISGHRSVSWYQQTPGQGLQFLFEYFSETQRNKGNFPGRFSGRQFSNSRSEMNVSTLELGDSALYLCASSYTREGEQFFGPGTRLTVL.